This T cell receptor beta chain was observed in a study of T cell responses to AZD1222 COVID-19 vaccine. CDR1 and CDR2 from the germline V gene are MNHEY and SMNVEV (reference sequence). Trimming shortened V by 2 bases and J by 0 bases, and 8 bases separated the two germline ends. The length of the CDR3 is 15 residues. As for this clone: Its target is not known.

The protocol was immunoSEQ multiplex PCR, while the TCRdb copy is restricted to in-frame clones and leaves out a portion. Altogether tens of thousands of clones are present, about 83% being singletons, with the ten largest covering 8.7%. Study results and caveats: Without day 14 samples, only post-peak T cell repertoires were studied.

Material: peripheral blood, obtained on day 0 of AZD1222 vaccination. The sequence derives from an adult in good health. The chain joins TRBV27 to TRBJ2-1; no clear D gene. The CDR3 reads CASSLSRASYNEQFF. The CDR3 coding sequence is TGTGCCAGCAGTTTAAGCCGGGCCTCCTACAATGAGCAGTTCTTC.